By sample share, the clone carrying this TCR beta chain is large (0.1 to 1%). Its specificity is unknown. TCR beta rearrangements were amplified from peripheral blood genomic DNA. This record belongs to a study of T cell repertoires in aging, cancer and after chemotherapy. With 5 bases removed from V and 2 bases from J, the gap between germline ends came to 18 bases. Germline CDR1 and CDR2: GTSNPN and SVGIG (reference sequence). There are 16 residues in the CDR3. TRB rearrangements spanning V, D and J were amplified using mixed TRB-A/B primers. In TCRdb, the multiplex PCR reads were re-called with MiXCR into one record per CDR3 protein. The sample lists approximately 1,200 distinct CDR3 sequences; about 25% were seen once. General study points: Rebound thymic output was suggested by rising median generation probability during chemotherapy in each cancer cohort.

The sequenced sample was blood. This TCR came from a human donor with a solid tumor. This chain connects TRBV30 to TRBJ2-2; D is tentatively TRBD1 or TRBD2 (5 bases each). CDR3 amino acids: CAWGRDPGRNTGELFF. The CDR3 DNA reads as TGTGCCTGGGGAAGGGACCCCGGAAGAAACACCGGGGAGCTGTTTTTT.